The rows below give T cell receptor beta chains drawn from one sample of a study of blood T cells in healthy people across ages. One entry per CDR3 protein, called by TCRdb with MiXCR from the 5' RACE reads. Found here are about 780,000 distinct CDR3 sequences, 35% to 50% of them singletons; the top ten hold 15% to 20%. The sequenced sample was blood. The receptors were gathered from an elderly man in good health. Both conserved end residues are part of each CDR3. Each record gives: J gene, clone size, CDR3 length, V gene, CDR3 protein. The size of a clone is reported for some rows only, either as once, few or many, or as a class for expanded clones.

TRBJ2-7 . 13 TRBV4-3 CASSQENSYEQYF
TRBJ2-7 . 14 TRBV12-3/TRBV12-4 CASGHLAGGGEQYF
TRBJ1-1 few 12 TRBV10-3 CAISESIQEAFF
TRBJ2-7 . 15 TRBV7-9 CASSPPGESRHEQYF
TRBJ2-1 few 13 TRBV20-1 CSALRDRYNEQFF
TRBJ2-1 . 15 TRBV5-1 CASSSPPGKNNEQFF
TRBJ2-1 . 11 TRBV20-1 CSAVYGNEQFF
TRBJ1-1 few 13 TRBV20-1 CSATGTGGTEAFF
TRBJ2-1 . 13 TRBV7-3 CASSANPGSEQFF
TRBJ2-3 . 18 TRBV5-6 CVSSFPRPGARLTDTQYF
TRBJ2-2 . 12 TRBV6-2/TRBV6-3 CASSDPPGELFF
TRBJ2-1 few 14 TRBV7-2 CASSTRTGTDEQFF
TRBJ2-7 many 14 TRBV4-3 CASSQDRGAYEQYF
TRBJ2-3 many 15 TRBV12-3/TRBV12-4 CASSPGTSGTDTQYF
TRBJ2-5 few 15 TRBV4-2 CASSQERGAQETQYF
TRBJ1-2 . 17 TRBV18 CASSPEAKGRANYGYTF
TRBJ2-5 few 12 TRBV20-1 CSGPGLERDSYF
TRBJ2-5 . 14 TRBV3-1 CASSQDSGQETQYF
TRBJ2-1 few 16 TRBV7-2 CASSFSPRDWHNEQFF
TRBJ1-2 . 13 TRBV18 CASSPSETWGYTF
TRBJ1-5 . 11 TRBV28 CASRAAGSQHF
TRBJ2-7 few 16 TRBV10-3 CAIREGPGLGNNEQYF
TRBJ1-2 . 14 TRBV25-1 CASSLTGKNYGYTF
. . 15 TRBV20-1 CSARPEGAGFYEQYF
TRBJ2-3 . 18 TRBV20-1 CSARNSGTRNRGTDTQYF
TRBJ2-7 . 15 TRBV5-1 CASSTGTGGDYEQYF
TRBJ2-3 . 14 TRBV29-1 CSVEEGRGGDTQYF
TRBJ2-4 . 16 TRBV9 CASSFPTGTTKNIQYF
TRBJ2-7 . 12 TRBV10-3 CAIEGGVYEQYF
. . 16 TRBV7-2 CASSLRRDRPYNEQYF
TRBJ1-4 few 15 TRBV20-1 CSARDSWGTNEKLFF